The 11 T cell receptor beta chains in this list originate from one sample, sequenced in a study of T cell responses to AZD1222 COVID-19 vaccine (dated by TCRdb to 2020 to 2023). Sample time point, as interpreted from the label and publication: about 28 days (+/-7) after the second vaccine dose. Receptors were amplified or captured by the immunoSEQ multiplex PCR assay. As stored in TCRdb, this immuneACCESS dataset retains in-frame rearrangements with V and J assigned. A fraction of the clones does not appear; measured against another copy, unresolved V genes explain less than half of the discrepancy, and the remainder lacks a known reason. For this sample there are 80,000 or so clones; about 92% appear just once. Approximately 4.5% of the sample is held by the ten biggest clonotypes. The specimen comprised peripheral blood, sampled 28 days after the second AZD1222 dose. The receptor source for this set is an adult who received the AZD1222 COVID-19 vaccine.

The chain has TRBV28 and TRBJ1-3; D is unresolved. Germline lookup yields CDR1 MDHEN and CDR2 SYDVKM. Trimming took off 6 bases at V and 0 bases at J, with 9 bases between the two ends. The CDR3 is 14 residues long. The CDR3 DNA reads TGTGCCAGCAGGGGTTCTTACTCTGGAAACACCATATATTTT. Translation gives CASRGSYSGNTIYF.

The chain recombines TRBV6-4 with TRBJ2-1; D might be TRBD1 (5 bases). Germline loops: CDR1 MRHNA, CDR2 SNTAGT. The V gene lost 7 bases and the J gene lost 7 bases, with 17 bases spanning the gap. The CDR3 length is 14 residues. The CDR3 spells CASMTNYKGNEQFF. The CDR3 DNA reads TGTGCCAGCATGACGAACTATAAGGGGAATGAGCAGTTCTTC.

The chain is built from TRBV27 and TRBJ2-1, with a weak D call TRBD2 (7 bases). CDR3 length equals 14 residues. From germline, CDR1 is MNHEY and CDR2 SMNVEV (reference sequence). Trimming removed 3 bases at V and 11 bases at J, with 17 bases between. The DNA of the CDR3 is TGTGCCAGCAGTTTGGGGGCTAGCGGCGGGAAGCAGTTCTTC. Translated: CASSLGASGGKQFF.

The CDR3 region is CASGRREAFF. CDR3 DNA sequence: TGTGCCAGCGGACGGCGAGAAGCTTTCTTT. The chain uses TRBV12-3 or TRBV12-4 and TRBJ1-1, with D unresolved. The CDR3 is made up of 10 amino acids. The V end lost 8 bases, the J end lost 8 bases, and 9 bases lay between the germline ends.

The rearrangement joins TRBV4-1 to TRBJ1-4; D unclear. With 0 bases removed from V and 8 bases from J, the gap between germline ends came to 16 bases. This CDR3 comprises 16 residues. Germline lookup yields CDR1 MGHRA and CDR2 YSYEKL. The CDR3 bases are TGCGCCAGCAGCCAAGAAATCGGGATTGGCGGGGAAAAACTGTTTTTT. It specifies CASSQEIGIGGEKLFF.

V usage is TRBV6-5 and J usage is TRBJ1-1; D is perhaps TRBD1 (5 bases). The length of the CDR3 is 15 residues. Trimming left V 3 bases short and J 4 bases short, with 15 bases between. CDR1 and CDR2 from the germline V gene are MNHEY and SVGAGI. CDR3 residues: CASSYGQGRPTEAFF. The CDR3 bases are TGTGCCAGCAGTTATGGGCAGGGCCGGCCCACTGAAGCTTTCTTT.

The chain is built from TRBV10-3 and TRBJ1-1; TRBD1 is a possible D gene (5 bases). CDR1 ENHRY and CDR2 SYGVKD come from the germline V gene. Trimming removed 6 bases at V and 7 bases at J, with 12 bases between. CDR3 length equals 12 residues. The CDR3 is CAISGDSNEAFF. CDR3 in DNA: TGTGCCATCAGCGGCGACAGCAATGAAGCTTTCTTT.

V and J are TRBV7-9 and TRBJ2-1; TRBD2 matches 8 bases. The V gene end was trimmed by 6 bases and the J gene end by 2 bases; junction bases not matched to a gene: 12. The V gene's germline CDR1 is SEHNR and CDR2 FQNEAQ (reference sequence). The CDR3 is made up of 17 amino acids. The DNA for the CDR3 is TGTGCCAGCAGGTCCAGCGGGAGCGTCGGGACCTACAATGAGCAGTTCTTC. Its protein is CASRSSGSVGTYNEQFF.

As DNA, the CDR3 is TGCGCCAGCAGGAAAGCGGGGGCCCGCGATGAGCAGTTCTTC. This sequence encodes CASRKAGARDEQFF. The V call is TRBV10-2, the J call TRBJ2-1, with TRBD2 matching 8 bases. With 6 bases clipped from V and 8 bases from J, the junction kept 9 bases outside the gene matches. Germline V lookup: CDR1 WSHSY, CDR2 SAAADI. The CDR3 extends over 14 amino acids.

The gene calls are TRBV15 and TRBJ2-2; D remains unclear. Germline V gene data show CDR1 as LNHNV and CDR2 as YYDKDF (reference sequence). Trimming pared 3 bases from V and 3 bases from J, leaving 11 bases between. This CDR3 contains 15 residues. The CDR3 bases are TGTGCCACCAGCAGCCTAACCCCGGACACCGGGGAGCTGTTTTTT. The encoded protein is CATSSLTPDTGELFF.

The chain joins TRBV28 to TRBJ1-2; the D is unclear. V lost 2 bases and J 4 bases, leaving 8 bases between the germline ends. Germline V gives CDR1 MDHEN, CDR2 SYDVKM. The CDR3 extends over 13 amino acids. CDR3 amino acids: CASSLRTLYGYTF. DNA for the CDR3: TGTGCCAGCAGTTTACGAACACTCTATGGCTACACCTTC.